The clone carrying this T cell receptor (beta chain) came up a few times. No antigen is known for it. This sample was taken from a study of identical twins. TCRdb re-called the 5' RACE reads with MiXCR, one entry per CDR3 protein. The sample carries approximately 280,000 distinct CDR3 sequences, about 8.1% recorded once. Looked up from germline, CDR1 is SGHRS and CDR2 is YFSETQ. Unmatched junction bases numbered 2, after V lost 0 bases and J lost 9 bases. This CDR3 contains 14 residues. Study-wide results and limits: Low generation-probability sequences were in excess among twin-shared out-of-frame alpha sequences. Beta out-of-frame sequences showed weaker excess sharing between twins.

This sample was shared with a second study, whose subject was yellow fever vaccine responses in identical twins.

This receptor was taken from a woman aged 18-29 years in good health. Specimen: memory (CD45RO+) T cells sorted from blood. The rearrangement uses TRBV5-1 and TRBJ1-6, with 8 bases fitting TRBD1. CDR3 in amino acids: CASSLGQGSSPLHF. Here the CDR3 DNA reads TGCGCCAGCAGCTTGGGACAGGGGAGTTCACCCCTCCACTTT.